Here is one T cell receptor (beta chain) with its context. Primers for the PCR totalled 60 Vbeta and 13 Jbeta. Assay: immunoSEQ multiplex PCR; the TCRdb copy retains only in-frame clones and omits some. This sample's table reports 200,000 or so clones. This sample is drawn from a study of cytomegalovirus exposure and HLA in healthy donors. Germline V gene lookup returns CDR1 SGHTA and CDR2 FQGTGA. This CDR3 spans 14 amino acids. V shed 5 bases and J shed 7 bases, with 15 bases lying between them. The clonotype was recovered from a boy aged 5-17 years in good health and CMV-seronegative. V usage is TRBV7-3 and J usage is TRBJ2-1; maybe TRBD2 (6 bases). Sequencing input: PBMCs. This CDR3 is CASSRDSMLNEQFF. Written as DNA, the CDR3 is TGTGCCAGCAGCCGGGACTCCATGTTGAATGAGCAGTTCTTC.